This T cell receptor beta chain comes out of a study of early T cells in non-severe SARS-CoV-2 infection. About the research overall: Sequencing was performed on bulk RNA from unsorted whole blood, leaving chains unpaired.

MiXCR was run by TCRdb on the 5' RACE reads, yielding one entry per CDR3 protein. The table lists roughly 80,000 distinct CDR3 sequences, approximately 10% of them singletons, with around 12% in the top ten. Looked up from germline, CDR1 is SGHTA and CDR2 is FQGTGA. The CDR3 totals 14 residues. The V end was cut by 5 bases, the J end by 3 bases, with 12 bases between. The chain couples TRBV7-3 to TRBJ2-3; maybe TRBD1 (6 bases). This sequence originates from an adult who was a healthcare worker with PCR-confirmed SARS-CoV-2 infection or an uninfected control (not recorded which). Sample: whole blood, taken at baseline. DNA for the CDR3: TGTGCCAGCAGCCAGAGGACAGAGACAGATACGCAGTATTTT. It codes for CASSQRTETDTQYF.